This T cell receptor beta chain comes out of a study of shared clonotypes between healthy human individuals. Study-wide results and limits: Sharing across a handful of donors was seen in 4% to 6.5% of naive CD4 clonotypes.

Note on this clone: Its specificity is not known.

Naive CD8 populations comprised CD45RO-negative cells positively selected for CCR7, excluding terminally differentiated effector memory CD45RA+ cells. CDR1 MDHEN and CDR2 SYDVKM come from the germline V gene. V lost 4 bases, J lost 4 bases, and 6 bases stayed unmatched. The CDR3 is made up of 14 amino acids. Deep was the level used in running the assay. Sequenced by immunoSEQ multiplex PCR; TCRdb stores in-frame clones only, minus some. The sample records fewer than 700,000 clones, 85% to 95% being singletons. The sequencing sample was made of naive CD8+ T cells sorted from blood. The clonotype comes from a woman aged 25-40 years in good health. The chain uses TRBV28 and TRBJ2-7, with TRBD2 matching over 8 bases. The CDR3 DNA follows: TGTGCCAGCAGTTCAGTTAGCGGGGTTTACGAGCAGTACTTC. Translation: CASSSVSGVYEQYF.